The rows below give T cell receptor beta chains drawn from one sample of a study of cytomegalovirus exposure and HLA in healthy donors. TCRdb's table, derived via immunoSEQ multiplex PCR, lists solely in-frame clones and lacks some. The sample table includes roughly 120,000 clones. The sample taken for sequencing was PBMCs. The receptors come from a man younger than 40 in good health and CMV-seronegative. Each CDR3 is given with its conserved first and last residue. Fields, in order: J gene, V gene, D gene, CDR3 protein, CDR3 DNA. A D gene is named only where the DNA matches it firmly.

TRBJ2-1	TRBV6-1	TRBD1	CASEQGQIYYNEQFF	TGTGCCAGCGAACAGGGGCAAATTTATTACAATGAGCAGTTCTTC
TRBJ2-7	TRBV5-1	TRBD1	CASSEDRVFYEQYF	TGCGCCAGCAGCGAGGACAGGGTCTTCTACGAGCAGTACTTC
TRBJ1-1	TRBV2	.	CASSGTDRGGAEAFF	TGTGCCAGCAGCGGGACTGATCGAGGGGGGGCTGAAGCTTTCTTT
TRBJ1-2	TRBV2	.	CASGGEGSDNGYTF	TGTGCCAGCGGGGGGGAGGGTAGTGATAATGGCTACACCTTC
TRBJ2-5	TRBV30	.	CAWSVREETQYF	TGTGCCTGGAGTGTCAGGGAAGAGACCCAGTACTTC
TRBJ2-5	TRBV19	.	CASSTGTGSSTQYF	TGTGCCAGTAGCACGGGGACCGGGAGTTCGACCCAGTACTTC
TRBJ2-3	TRBV19	TRBD2	CASSIKREWRNADTQYF	TGTGCCAGTAGTATAAAGCGGGAGTGGAGGAACGCAGATACGCAGTATTTT
TRBJ2-7	TRBV7-9	.	CASSFTVMTREEYEQYF	TGTGCCAGCAGCTTTACCGTCATGACTAGAGAGGAATACGAGCAGTACTTC
TRBJ2-3	TRBV1	.	CTSSHPKAGVTDTQYF	TGCACCAGCAGCCACCCCAAGGCGGGGGTAACAGATACGCAGTATTTT
TRBJ1-5	TRBV9	.	CASSLAGVPGQPQHF	TGTGCCAGCAGCCTCGCGGGGGTCCCAGGACAGCCCCAGCATTTT
TRBJ2-7	TRBV2	.	CASSESRLSSYEQYF	TGTGCCAGCAGTGAGTCCAGGTTAAGCTCCTACGAGCAGTACTTC